The 16 T cell receptor beta chains below come from one sample, sequenced in a study of blood T cell repertoires in COVID-19. Assay used: immunoSEQ multiplex PCR; TCRdb lists only in-frame clones, some missing. This sample has 200,000 or so clones; 80% to 85% occur once, and the top ten carry 15% to 20%. Sequenced sample: peripheral blood. The receptors were sampled from a human donor in a cohort sampled during active COVID-19.

There are a few counts of this clone. The V gene is TRBV7-3, the J gene TRBJ2-2, with 10 nucleotides matching TRBD1. This CDR3 comprises 12 residues. V lost 8 bases to trimming and J lost 6 bases; unmatched junction nucleotides: 0. Germline assignment: CDR1 SGHTA and CDR2 FQGTGA. As DNA, the CDR3 is TGTGCCAGCGGACAGGGGGCCGGGGAGCTGTTTTTT. Its translation is CASGQGAGELFF.

This clone was observed a single time. J is TRBJ1-3 and V is TRBV5-1, with unresolved D. The germline V gene has CDR1 SGHRS and CDR2 YFSETQ. With 0 bases removed from V and 0 bases from J, the gap between germline ends came to 10 bases. The length of the CDR3 is 16 residues. CDR3 in DNA: TGCGCCAGCAGCTTGGGCAGTCCCCTCTCTGGAAACACCATATATTTT. This gives the protein CASSLGSPLSGNTIYF.

This chain joins TRBV24-1 and TRBJ1-2; 8 bases match TRBD1. V lost 4 bases and J lost 4; bases outside the gene matches: 4. This CDR3 spans 14 amino acids. Germline V gene lookup returns CDR1 KGHDR and CDR2 SFDVKD. CDR3 in DNA: TGTGCCACCAGTGACCCGACAGGGGTCTATGGCTACACCTTC. This translates into CATSDPTGVYGYTF.

This chain uses TRBV5-5 with TRBJ2-3, with 11 bases lining up with TRBD2. CDR1 SGHKS and CDR2 YYEKEE come from the germline V gene (reference sequence). This CDR3 has 16 residues. After removal of 4 bases from V and 4 bases from J, the junction contained 8 bases not matched to a gene. The DNA for the CDR3 is TGTGCCAGCAGCCCTCCACTAGCGGGAGTCCCAGATACGCAGTATTTT. It translates to CASSPPLAGVPDTQYF.

This clone was picked up a small number of times. The chain combines TRBV24-1 with TRBJ2-5, with 7 bases fitting TRBD2. The V segment lost 4 bases and the J segment 5 bases; nucleotides outside the gene matches: 15. This CDR3 comprises 17 residues. The V gene's germline CDR1 is KGHDR and CDR2 SFDVKD. Written as DNA, the CDR3 is TGTGCCACCAGTGACCCTGGGGGGGGAGGGAGTCTGGAGACCCAGTACTTC. Translation gives CATSDPGGGGSLETQYF.

The chain carries TRBV4-1 and TRBJ1-5; D is ambiguous. The CDR3 extends over 16 amino acids. Germline V gives CDR1 MGHRA, CDR2 YSYEKL. V shed 0 bases and J shed 2 bases, with 11 bases lying between them. Written as DNA, the CDR3 is TGCGCCAGCAGCCAAGAAGAGGAATTTGGCAATCAGCCCCAGCATTTT. Translating it yields CASSQEEEFGNQPQHF.

This chain joins TRBV5-5 and TRBJ2-7; 10 bases are a match to TRBD2. Germline loops: CDR1 SGHKS, CDR2 YYEKEE (reference sequence). V shed 3 bases, J shed 3 bases, and the junction held 9 bases outside the gene matches. This CDR3 contains 16 residues. The CDR3 loop is CASSSRPSGGVYEQYV. The CDR3 DNA reads TGTGCCAGCAGCTCCCGCCCAAGCGGGGGGGTCTACGAGCAGTACGTC.

The rearrangement links TRBV6-1 to TRBJ2-4, with D maybe TRBD1 (6 bases). The CDR3 is 12 amino acids. Trimming left V 1 base short and J 13 bases short, with 11 bases between. In germline, CDR1 is MNHNS, CDR2 SASEGT. The CDR3 DNA follows: TGTGCCAGCAGTGAAGGTGGCAGGGGCCAGTACTTC. It is translated as CASSEGGRGQYF.

The chain recombines TRBV20-1 with TRBJ1-2; D uncertain. The CDR3 is made up of 14 amino acids. V lost 3 bases and J 8 bases, leaving 19 bases between the germline ends. Looked up from germline, CDR1 is DFQATT and CDR2 is SNEGSKA (reference sequence). The CDR3 bases are TGCAGTGCTAGTGGATATGGGTCTCGAGGGGGCTACACCTTC. It encodes CSASGYGSRGGYTF.

There are a few counts of this clone. The rearrangement uses TRBV6-6 and TRBJ1-2, with D tentatively TRBD1 (6 bases). Germline V gene sequence: CDR1 MNHNY, CDR2 SVGAGI (reference sequence). V lost 4 bases, J lost 6 bases, and 12 bases lay in between. The CDR3 contains 13 residues. CDR3 in DNA: TGTGCCAGCAGTTTGAGGGGGAGGGATGGCTACACCTTC. It encodes CASSLRGRDGYTF.

J is TRBJ1-2 and V is TRBV28, with D possibly TRBD1 on 6 matching bases. Germline V gene sequence: CDR1 MDHEN, CDR2 SYDVKM. With 7 bases removed from V and 6 bases from J, the gap between germline ends came to 27 bases. The CDR3 is made up of 17 amino acids. CDR3 DNA: TGTGCCAGCACCCGGGATCTTACACAGGGCAGGTTGAATGGCTACACCTTC. Residues: CASTRDLTQGRLNGYTF.

The J gene is TRBJ1-3, the V gene TRBV27; no reliable D call. There are 14 residues in the CDR3. CDR1 is MNHEY, CDR2 SMNVEV, per germline (reference sequence). Trimming removed 6 bases at V and 0 bases at J, with 9 bases between. The CDR3 region is CASSPGTSGNTIYF. In DNA, the CDR3 is TGTGCCAGCAGCCCAGGAACCTCTGGAAACACCATATATTTT.

The chain is built from TRBV5-4 and TRBJ2-1; 7 bases map to TRBD2. CDR1 is SGHNT and CDR2 is YYREEE in the germline V gene (reference sequence). This CDR3 has 15 residues. V shed 4 bases, J shed 5 bases, and the junction held 9 bases outside the gene matches. CDR3 sequence: CASSQLATTNNEQFF. Here the CDR3 DNA reads TGTGCCAGCAGCCAACTAGCGACAACCAACAATGAGCAGTTCTTC.

The chain employs TRBV3-1 (or the pseudogene TRBV3-2) and TRBJ1-1; D remains unclear. Germline-derived CDR1 and CDR2 are LGHDT and YNNKEL (reference sequence). V lost 1 base to trimming and J lost 1 base, with 4 bases between them. The CDR3 sequence is 13 residues long. CDR3 protein: CASSQAGNTEAFF. The DNA of the CDR3 is TGTGCCAGCAGCCAAGCAGGGAACACTGAAGCTTTCTTT.

This clone was seen more than once but under ten times. This sequence joins TRBV5-1 and TRBJ1-2, with D hard to call. CDR3 length: 12 amino acids. From germline, CDR1 is SGHRS and CDR2 YFSETQ. The V and J ends lost 2 bases and 5 bases respectively, with 7 bases between them. The CDR3, as DNA: TGCGCCAGCAGCTTCGGAGATTATGGCTACACCTTC. It codes for CASSFGDYGYTF. Based on the CDR3 plus reference TRBV5-1 and TRBJ1-2, the full variable domain is KAGVTQTPRYLIKTRGQQVTLSCSPISGHRSVSWYQQTPGQGLQFLFEYFSETQRNKGNFPGRFSGRQFSNSRSEMNVSTLELGDSALYLCASSFGDYGYTFGSGTRLTVV.

The chain combines TRBV3-1 (or the pseudogene TRBV3-2) with TRBJ1-2, with a weak D call TRBD1 (5 bases). CDR3 length: 14 amino acids. In germline, CDR1 is LGHDT, CDR2 YNNKEL (reference sequence). V was trimmed by 1 base and J by 3 bases, leaving 9 bases between them. CDR3 DNA: TGTGCCAGCAGCCAAGGGGGCGGCTACTATGGCTACACCTTC. This codes for CASSQGGGYYGYTF.